The 8 T cell receptor beta chains presented below share a single source sample, sequenced in a study of T cell changes during pregnancy in multiple sclerosis. The method was immunoSEQ multiplex PCR; TCRdb's version includes in-frame clones alone and lacks a portion of them. The profile covers approximately 39,000 clones, with 85% to 90% appearing a single time and approximately 0.5% taken by the ten largest. The sequencing here drew on CD4+ T cells from peripheral blood mononuclear cells, taken in the second trimester of pregnancy. Receptors were obtained from a female donor with multiple sclerosis, enrolled in a pregnancy study.

The gene calls are TRBV19 and TRBJ2-5, with 9 bases matching TRBD2. V trimming: 1 base; J trimming: 4 bases; junction bases outside the gene matches: 7. Germline CDR1 is LNHDA and CDR2 is SQIVND (reference sequence). This CDR3 is 16 amino acids long. As DNA, the CDR3 is TGTGCCAGTAGTATAGTGGGTAGCGGGAGAGGAGAGACCCAGTACTTC. Translated: CASSIVGSGRGETQYF.

V is TRBV6-5 and J is TRBJ1-5, with 10 bases that match TRBD1. Germline V gene sequence: CDR1 MNHEY, CDR2 SVGAGI. CDR3 size: 14 residues. V lost 6 bases and J lost 3; bases outside the gene matches: 2. The CDR3 nucleotides read TGTGCCAGCAGGACAGGGGGCTCCAATCAGCCCCAGCATTTT. It is translated as CASRTGGSNQPQHF.

This sequence joins TRBV19 and TRBJ1-3; D is perhaps TRBD1 (5 bases). The germline CDR1 and CDR2 sequences are LNHDA and SQIVND (reference sequence). V lost 1 base and J lost 7, with 11 bases in between. CDR3 length equals 14 residues. The CDR3 sequence is CASSIAGIGNTIYF. The DNA for the CDR3 is TGTGCCAGTAGTATAGCAGGGATTGGGAACACCATATATTTT. Filled out from reference TRBV19 and TRBJ1-3, the complete variable domain reads DGGITQSPKYLFRKEGQNVTLSCEQNLNHDAMYWYRQDPGQGLRLIYYSQIVNDFQKGDIAEGYSVSREKKESFPLTVTSAQKNPTAFYLCASSIAGIGNTIYFGEGSWLTVV.

The V gene is TRBV19, the J gene TRBJ1-1; 9 bases map to TRBD1. With 6 bases clipped from V and 0 bases from J, the junction kept 2 bases outside the gene matches. This CDR3 is 14 amino acids long. Germline lookup yields CDR1 LNHDA and CDR2 SQIVND (reference sequence). CDR3 bases: TGTGCCAGTAGGGGACAGGGCCTGAACACTGAAGCTTTCTTT. Its protein product is CASRGQGLNTEAFF.

This chain uses TRBV28 with TRBJ2-3; 15 bases line up with TRBD2. The V segment lost 2 bases and the J segment 6 bases; nucleotides outside the gene matches: 6. The length of the CDR3 is 17 residues. The germline CDR1 and CDR2 sequences are MDHEN and SYDVKM. The CDR3 DNA reads as TGTGCCAGCAGTTTAGGGGGGACTAGCGGGAGGCCGGATACGCAGTATTTT. This gives the protein CASSLGGTSGRPDTQYF.

The genes are TRBV9 and TRBJ2-5; TRBD1 agrees at 8 bases. Per the germline V gene, CDR1 is SGDLS and CDR2 is YYNGEE. With V trimmed by 3 bases and J by 5 bases, 6 bases remained unmatched. The CDR3 loop spans 14 amino acids. Here the CDR3 reads CASSGRQGRETQYF. Here the CDR3 DNA reads TGTGCCAGCAGCGGACGACAGGGGCGGGAGACCCAGTACTTC. Drawing the rest from reference TRBV9 and TRBJ2-5, the complete variable domain is DSGVTQTPKHLITATGQRVTLRCSPRSGDLSVYWYQQSLDQGLQFLIQYYNGEERAKGNILERFSAQQFPDLHSELNLSSLELGDSALYFCASSGRQGRETQYFGPGTRLLVL.

The V gene is TRBV15, the J gene TRBJ1-2; weak D call: TRBD1 (6 bases). The germline V gene has CDR1 LNHNV and CDR2 YYDKDF (reference sequence). The CDR3 is made up of 15 amino acids. Trimming stripped 1 base from V and 2 bases from J, with 11 bases between. The CDR3, as DNA: TGTGCCACCAGCAGAGGTCAGGGGCCGAACTATGGCTACACCTTC. It encodes CATSRGQGPNYGYTF. Full variable domain (missing parts from reference TRBV15 and TRBJ1-2): DAMVIQNPRYQVTQFGKPVTLSCSQTLNHNVMYWYQQKSSQAPKLLFHYYDKDFNNEADTPDNFQSRRPNTSFCFLDIRSPGLGDTAMYLCATSRGQGPNYGYTFGSGTRLTVV.

This sequence joins TRBV7-2 and TRBJ2-1; D gene unclear. Germline CDR1 SGHTA, CDR2 FQGNSA. This CDR3 contains 11 residues. V shed 3 bases and J shed 8 bases, with 5 bases lying between them. CDR3 nucleotide sequence: TGTGCCAGCAGCTTTTTATATGAGCAGTTCTTC. Protein product: CASSFLYEQFF.